This T cell receptor beta chain was recovered during a study of blood T cell repertoires in COVID-19. The wider study: Acute and convalescent COVID-19 specimens originated in the United States, Italy and Spain. T cells, B-cell-depleted T cells, or PBMCs provided the cDNA or gDNA that served as material.

The length of the CDR3 is 13 residues. V lost 5 bases to trimming and J lost 0 bases, with 5 bases between them. CDR1 and CDR2 from the germline V gene are MDHEN and SYDVKM. Per the authors' pipeline: By means of reference gene primer amplification, nucleated cell counts were estimated. Profiled with immunoSEQ multiplex PCR; TCRdb holds only in-frame clones, not every one. Clonal size and the V and J genes are those of that table, whereas D and trimming came from the DNA. The data hold over 85,000 clones, with roughly 79% observed a single time. The sequenced sample consisted of peripheral blood. The receptor comes from a woman of 80 years or more with active or convalescent COVID-19. The chain is built from TRBV28 and TRBJ1-5, with D uncertain. CDR3 DNA sequence: TGTGCCAGCAGTCGAGATAGCAATCAGCCCCAGCATTTT. It specifies CASSRDSNQPQHF.